The source of this T cell receptor (beta chain) is a study of T cell repertoires in cytomegalovirus infection (dated by TCRdb to between 2018 and 2021). With regard to the full study: The peptide stimulations were aimed at well-studied HLA-B-restricted epitopes as well as recently identified HLA-C-restricted CMV epitopes, whose presentation resists viral immunomodulation. Donor HLA type was relevant to the analysis, as public TCR beta signatures indicated carriage of CMV infection together with the matching HLA type.

Taken with the paper, the label for treatment or condition translates to: in vitro stimulation with specific CMV peptide epitopes to enrich CMV-specific T cells. The paper as a whole reports these results and caveats: The ex vivo response was dominated by HLA-C-restricted CMV-specific TCR beta clonotypes, which also provided the single most frequent clonotype in two of eight donors. Cumulative frequency of public TCR beta family members discriminated carriers of CMV infection plus the relevant HLA type in this cohort and an independent approximately 370-donor cohort.

Sequencer: Illumina HiSeq 1500. In-frame beta chains were kept once TCRdb had trimmed the public reads at Q25 with fastp and called clones with MiXCR. Each record represents a unique CDR3 protein, reported with the most common genes and DNA among its rows. The sample contains about 400,000 distinct CDR3 sequences, about 32% of them found a single time. Approximately 13% of the sample lies in the top ten. A remark on this clonotype: Its specific antigen is unknown. Per-base quality was not reported, and no clone a single base away is much larger than it.

The CDR3 starts with the cysteine, ends with the phenylalanine, and has 14 residues. This entry keeps only the CDR3 DNA: 42 bases, framed from base 1. CDR1 and CDR2 are drawn from the germline V gene: MNHEY, SVGEGT. Trimmed from V: 5 bases; trimmed from J: 10 bases; junction bases lacking a gene match: 7. The chain uses TRBV6-2 or TRBV6-3 and TRBJ2-1, with TRBD2 identical over 11 junction bases. The sequencing used cultured PBMCs, collected from culture after CMV antigen stimulation. The TCR originated in a human donor in good health (CMV status not recorded). Some clones in this sample may be carry-over from other donors' samples. The CDR3 here reads CASSQGLAVREQFF. In nucleotides, the sequence is TGTGCCAGCAGTCAGGGACTAGCGGTCAGGGAGCAGTTCTTC.